The present T cell receptor beta chain was sequenced within a study of blood T cells in healthy people across ages (dated by TCRdb to the mid-2010s). Study-wide context: In model experiments, template switching captured about one uniquely barcoded TCR beta cDNA molecule for every two T cells. The study measured age-related changes in TCR beta repertoire diversity using deep sequencing normalized with unique cDNA molecular identifiers. The donors were divided into four age groups: young (average approximately 15 years), middle-aged (approximately 39), aged (approximately 62) and long-lived (about 84). To avoid experimental bias, donors of different ages were distributed randomly across sequencing lanes. Two additional independent replicas of 1 million unique cDNA reads from the same blood draw were analyzed for two donors (one aged 18 to 30 and one aged 80 or older). Overall results and qualifications from the work: Donor CMV infection status was unknown, potentially confounding age-related changes in expanded clonotypes. Observed TCR beta diversity per million T cells fell roughly linearly with age, and a significant reduction was already apparent by age roughly 41. Total diversity estimates from one million sequenced T cells were considered lower bounds and underestimates. Since profiling was done on bulk unsorted PBMCs, naive and antigen-experienced compartments could not be conclusively compared. There was a strong correlation between observed TCR beta diversity and the percentage of naive T cells measured by flow cytometry. Compared with the aged group, the long-lived group had more naive CD4+ T cells, fewer expanded clones and increased TCR diversity, suggesting age selection.

Library method: 5' RACE. Sequenced using an Illumina HiSeq 2500. A second PCR of about 6 to 11 cycles was performed with a sample-barcoded 5' primer and a J-beta primer mix. Each TCR beta cDNA molecule received a unique molecular identifier from a template-switch 5' adaptor carrying 12 random nucleotides. At least 3 million CDR3-containing paired-end reads were obtained from each sample. First-strand cDNA synthesis was performed from all RNA using the Mint cDNA synthesis kit, with priming by a TRBC-specific oligonucleotide. Following uracil-DNA glycosylase treatment, a first 18-cycle PCR with universal primers M1SS and BC2_uni_R was performed on all cDNA. Under the source paper's analysis protocol: For normalization, 1 million high-quality reads were randomly selected from each sample, with every read carrying a distinct molecular identifier. Instead of being binned into consensus sequences, reads with shared molecular identifiers were discarded. MiTCR, set to a Q25 quality threshold and the strictest error-elimination algorithm, was used for CDR3 identification, clonotype clustering and error correction. A nonparametric unseen species model using Euler transformation provided a lower-bound estimate of total TCR beta diversity. TCRdb reran the public reads through fastp at Q25 and MiXCR, keeping productive beta chains. Rows are combined by CDR3 protein, so each entry shows the most common genes and DNA. What appears here as the V and J calls and clone size reflects TCRdb's work, not the paper's. The sample table holds roughly 800,000 distinct CDR3 sequences, of which approximately 55% were seen once. The top ten clones comprise about 42% of the sample.

The donors were about 40 Caucasian individuals from Russia, aged about 6 to 100 years, who were systemically healthy. Around 9.7 milliliters of peripheral blood were collected from each donor into EDTA-treated Vacutainer tubes. Ficoll-Paque density-gradient centrifugation was used to isolate PBMCs, with at least 6.5 million per sample. Trizol reagent was used to extract total RNA from PBMCs, with at least 5.5 micrograms per sample. Naive CD45RAhigh/CD27high T cell percentages were measured by flow cytometry on a PBMC aliquot from every donor. As concerns this clonotype: What antigen it recognizes has not been identified. There are no base qualities to consult, and no much larger clone falls within one base.

A distance of 10 bases separates the germline ends of V and J, which lose 0 bases and 0 bases respectively. Taken from the germline V gene, the CDR1 and CDR2 loops are MNHEY and SVGAGI. Spanning cysteine to phenylalanine, the CDR3 consists of 16 amino acids. The retained sequence is limited to the CDR3, 48 bases, with the frame set at the first base. The rearrangement joined TRBV6-5 to TRBJ2-3; the D gene remains uncertain. This TCR derives from an elderly man in good health. Sequencing used blood. For the CDR3, the sequence is CASSYSPGSSTDTQYF. The base sequence is TGTGCCAGCAGTTACTCTCCCGGATCTAGCACAGATACGCAGTATTTT.